The rows below give T cell receptor beta chains drawn from one sample of a study of blood T cell repertoires in COVID-19. Profiled with immunoSEQ multiplex PCR; TCRdb holds only in-frame clones, not every one. The sample holds 300,000 or so clones, approximately 92% seen once. Sequenced material: PBMCs or T cells enriched from blood (not recorded which). The receptors were sampled from a woman in her twenties or thirties who had recovered from COVID-19. CDR3s include the opening cysteine and the closing phenylalanine or tryptophan. Fields, in order: V gene, J gene, D gene, clone size, CDR3 length, CDR3 protein, CDR3 DNA. The D gene is left open where the match is weak. Clone size is shown for a subset of rows, as once, few, many or a class of expanded clone.

>TRBV29-1|TRBJ2-2|TRBD2|.|13
CSGGTSGTGELFF
TGCAGCGGGGGGACTAGCGGGACCGGGGAGCTGTTTTTT
>TRBV5-1|TRBJ2-7|TRBD1|.|14
CASSNRDSSYEQYF
TGCGCCAGCAGCAACCGGGACAGCTCCTACGAGCAGTACTTC
>TRBV9|TRBJ2-3|.|.|13
CASSLTSTDTQYF
TGTGCCAGCAGCCTAACGAGCACAGATACGCAGTATTTT
>TRBV18|TRBJ1-1|.|.|11
CASSRQLEAFF
TGTGCCAGCTCACGACAGCTTGAAGCTTTCTTT
>TRBV3-1/TRBV3-2|TRBJ2-1|TRBD2|.|14
CASSQAGGPPEQFF
TGTGCCAGCAGCCAAGCGGGAGGGCCCCCTGAGCAGTTCTTC
>TRBV7-9|TRBJ2-7|.|.|16
CASSPGEGESSYEQYF
TGTGCCAGCAGCCCAGGGGAGGGAGAGAGCTCCTACGAGCAGTACTTC
>TRBV5-1|TRBJ2-7|.|.|15
CASSLGDREAYEQYF
TGCGCCAGCAGCTTGGGAGACAGGGAGGCCTACGAGCAGTACTTC
>TRBV5-8|TRBJ2-7|TRBD1|.|16
CASSPGGGQGVYEQYF
TGTGCCAGCAGCCCTGGGGGTGGGCAGGGGGTCTACGAGCAGTACTTC
>TRBV28|TRBJ2-7|TRBD1|.|14
CASRLTGGSNEQYF
TGTGCCAGCAGACTGACAGGGGGCAGCAACGAGCAGTACTTC
>TRBV2|TRBJ1-5|.|.|14
CASSDGASNQPQHF
TGTGCCAGCAGTGATGGGGCTAGCAATCAGCCCCAGCATTTT
>TRBV7-3|TRBJ2-3|TRBD2|few|16
CASSSGLAGATDTQYF
TGTGCCAGCAGCTCGGGACTAGCGGGAGCCACAGATACGCAGTATTTT
>TRBV30|TRBJ2-7|TRBD1|.|11
CAWDRGPVQYF
TGTGCCTGGGACAGGGGGCCAGTGCAGTACTTC
>TRBV28|TRBJ1-5|.|.|15
CASSLRTVTNQPQHF
TGTGCCAGCAGCCTCAGGACAGTCACCAATCAGCCCCAGCATTTT
>TRBV28|TRBJ1-2|.|.|11
CASSLSDGYTF
TGTGCCAGCAGTTTATCTGATGGCTACACCTTC
>TRBV21-1|TRBJ2-1|.|.|14
CASSRRGPYNEQFF
TGTGCCAGCAGCAGGAGAGGGCCCTACAATGAGCAGTTCTTC
>TRBV19|TRBJ1-5|.|.|14
CASSQGSRNQPQHF
TGTGCCAGTAGCCAGGGGAGTCGCAATCAGCCCCAGCATTTT
>TRBV6-5|TRBJ1-3|.|.|13
CASNPATGNTIYF
TGTGCCAGCAATCCTGCTACTGGAAACACCATATATTTT
>TRBV29-1|TRBJ2-7|.|.|11
CSVGGPYEQYF
TGCAGCGTTGGAGGGCCGTACGAGCAGTACTTC